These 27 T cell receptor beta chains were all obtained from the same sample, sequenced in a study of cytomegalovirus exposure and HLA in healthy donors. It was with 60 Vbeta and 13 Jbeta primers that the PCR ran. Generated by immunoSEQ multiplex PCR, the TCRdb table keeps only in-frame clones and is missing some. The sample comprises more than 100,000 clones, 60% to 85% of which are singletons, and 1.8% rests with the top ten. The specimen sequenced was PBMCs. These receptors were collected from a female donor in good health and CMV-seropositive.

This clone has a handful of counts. CDR3 in amino acids: CASSLGGYNEQFF. Here the CDR3 DNA reads TGTGCCAGCAGCTTAGGAGGTTACAATGAGCAGTTCTTC. The chain joins TRBV11-2 to TRBJ2-1; D unclear. Trimming stripped 1 base from V and 4 bases from J, with 5 bases between. Germline lookup yields CDR1 SGHAT and CDR2 FQNNGV. The CDR3 has 13 residues.

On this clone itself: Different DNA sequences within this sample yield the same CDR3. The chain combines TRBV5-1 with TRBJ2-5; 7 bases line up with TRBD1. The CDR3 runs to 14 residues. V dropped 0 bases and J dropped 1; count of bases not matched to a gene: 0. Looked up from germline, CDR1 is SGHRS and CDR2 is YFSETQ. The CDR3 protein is CASSLGDSQETQYF. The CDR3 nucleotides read TGCGCCAGCAGCTTGGGGGACAGCCAAGAGACCCAGTACTTC.

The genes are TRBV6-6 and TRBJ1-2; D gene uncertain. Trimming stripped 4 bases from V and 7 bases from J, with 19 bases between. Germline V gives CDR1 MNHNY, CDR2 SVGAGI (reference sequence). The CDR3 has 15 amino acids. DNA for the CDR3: TGTGCCAGCAGTTTTCGAGACCCCGGGGTGCTTGGCTACACCTTC. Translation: CASSFRDPGVLGYTF.

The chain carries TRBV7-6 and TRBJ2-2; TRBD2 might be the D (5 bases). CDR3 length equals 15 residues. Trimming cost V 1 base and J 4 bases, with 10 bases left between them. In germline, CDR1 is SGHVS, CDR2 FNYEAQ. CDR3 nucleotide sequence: TGTGCCAGCAGCTTAGATTGGGGAGCCACCGGGGAGCTGTTTTTT. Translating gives CASSLDWGATGELFF.

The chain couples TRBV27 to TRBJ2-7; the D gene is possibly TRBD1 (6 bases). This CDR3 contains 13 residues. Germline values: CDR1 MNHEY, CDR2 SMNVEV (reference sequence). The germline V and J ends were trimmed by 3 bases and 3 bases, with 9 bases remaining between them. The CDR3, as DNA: TGTGCCAGCAGTTTGACAGGCGACTACGAGCAGTACTTC. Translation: CASSLTGDYEQYF.

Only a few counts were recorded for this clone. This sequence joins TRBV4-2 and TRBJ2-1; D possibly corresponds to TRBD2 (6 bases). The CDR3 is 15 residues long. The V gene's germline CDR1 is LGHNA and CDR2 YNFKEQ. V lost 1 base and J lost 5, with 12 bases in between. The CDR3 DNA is TGTGCCAGCAGCCAAGGGGCGGGATACGACAATGAGCAGTTCTTC. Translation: CASSQGAGYDNEQFF.

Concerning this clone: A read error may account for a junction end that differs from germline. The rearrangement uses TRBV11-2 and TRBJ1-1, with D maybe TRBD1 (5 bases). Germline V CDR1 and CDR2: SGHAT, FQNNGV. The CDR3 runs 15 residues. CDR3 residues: CASRLEGRSGTEAFF. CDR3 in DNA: TGTGCCAGCAGGTTAGAGGGGCGATCGGGCACTGAAGCTTTCTTT.

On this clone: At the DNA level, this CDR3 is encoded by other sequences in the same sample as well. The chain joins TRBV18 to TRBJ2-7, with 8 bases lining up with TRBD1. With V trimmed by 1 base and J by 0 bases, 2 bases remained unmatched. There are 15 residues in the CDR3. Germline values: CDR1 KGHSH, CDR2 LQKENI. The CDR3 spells CASSPRTGSSYEQYF. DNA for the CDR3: TGTGCCAGCTCACCACGGACAGGGAGCTCCTACGAGCAGTACTTC.

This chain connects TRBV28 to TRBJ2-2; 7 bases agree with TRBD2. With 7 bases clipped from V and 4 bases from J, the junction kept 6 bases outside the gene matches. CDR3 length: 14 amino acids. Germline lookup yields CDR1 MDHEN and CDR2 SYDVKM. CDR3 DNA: TGTGCCAGCAAGGGGCCGGGGGGCACCGGGGAGCTGTTTTTT. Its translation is CASKGPGGTGELFF.

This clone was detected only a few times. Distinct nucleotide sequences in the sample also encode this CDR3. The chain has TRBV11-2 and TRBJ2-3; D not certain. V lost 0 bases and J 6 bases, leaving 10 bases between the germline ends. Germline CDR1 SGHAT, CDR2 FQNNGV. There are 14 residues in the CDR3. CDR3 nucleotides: TGTGCCAGCAGCTTAGATCGAGGTGGGGATACGCAGTATTTT. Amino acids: CASSLDRGGDTQYF.

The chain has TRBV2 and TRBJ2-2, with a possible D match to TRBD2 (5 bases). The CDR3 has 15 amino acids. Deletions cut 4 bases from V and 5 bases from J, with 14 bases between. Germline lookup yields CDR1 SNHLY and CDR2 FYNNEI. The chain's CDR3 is CASSARALATGELFF. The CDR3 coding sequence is TGTGCCAGCAGTGCGAGGGCCCTCGCGACCGGGGAGCTGTTTTTT.

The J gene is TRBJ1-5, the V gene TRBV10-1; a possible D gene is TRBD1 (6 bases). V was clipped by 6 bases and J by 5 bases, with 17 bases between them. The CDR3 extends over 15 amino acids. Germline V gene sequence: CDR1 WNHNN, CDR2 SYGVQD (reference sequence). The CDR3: CASRENRVGDQPQHF. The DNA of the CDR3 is TGCGCCAGCAGAGAAAACAGGGTGGGAGATCAGCCCCAGCATTTT.

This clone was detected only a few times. CDR3 DNA: TGTGCCAGCAGCCTCCGGACAGGGGGACGTCAAGGCTACACCTTC. Translating it yields CASSLRTGGRQGYTF. V gene TRBV6-5 combines with J gene TRBJ1-2, with TRBD1 identical over 10 bases. V trimming: 6 bases; J trimming: 8 bases; junction bases outside the gene matches: 12. The CDR3 length is 15 residues. Per the germline V gene, CDR1 is MNHEY and CDR2 is SVGAGI.

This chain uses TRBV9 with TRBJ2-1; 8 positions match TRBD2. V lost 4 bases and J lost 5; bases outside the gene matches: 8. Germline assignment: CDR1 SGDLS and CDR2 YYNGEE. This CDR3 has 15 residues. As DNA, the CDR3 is TGTGCCAGCAGCTCGCTAGCGGGTAATCACAATGAGCAGTTCTTC. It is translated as CASSSLAGNHNEQFF. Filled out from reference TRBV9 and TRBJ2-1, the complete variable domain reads DSGVTQTPKHLITATGQRVTLRCSPRSGDLSVYWYQQSLDQGLQFLIQYYNGEERAKGNILERFSAQQFPDLHSELNLSSLELGDSALYFCASSSLAGNHNEQFFGPGTRLTVL.

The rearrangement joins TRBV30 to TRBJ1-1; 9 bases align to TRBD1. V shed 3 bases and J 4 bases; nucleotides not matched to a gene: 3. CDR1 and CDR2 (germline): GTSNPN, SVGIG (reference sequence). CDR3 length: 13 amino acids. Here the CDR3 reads CAWRTTGGTEAFF. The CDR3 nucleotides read TGTGCCTGGAGAACGACAGGGGGCACTGAAGCTTTCTTT.

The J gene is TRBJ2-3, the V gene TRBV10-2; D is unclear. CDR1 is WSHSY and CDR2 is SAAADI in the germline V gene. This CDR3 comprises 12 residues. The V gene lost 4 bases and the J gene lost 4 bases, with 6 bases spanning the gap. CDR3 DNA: TGCGCCAGCAGTGGTCTCCCAGATACGCAGTATTTT. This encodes CASSGLPDTQYF.

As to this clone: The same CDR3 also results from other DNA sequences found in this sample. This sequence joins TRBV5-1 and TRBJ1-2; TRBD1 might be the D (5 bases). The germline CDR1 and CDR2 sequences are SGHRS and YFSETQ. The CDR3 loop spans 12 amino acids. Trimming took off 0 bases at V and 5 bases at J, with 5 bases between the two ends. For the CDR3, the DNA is TGCGCCAGCAGCTTGGGACAGTATGGCTACACCTTC. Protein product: CASSLGQYGYTF.

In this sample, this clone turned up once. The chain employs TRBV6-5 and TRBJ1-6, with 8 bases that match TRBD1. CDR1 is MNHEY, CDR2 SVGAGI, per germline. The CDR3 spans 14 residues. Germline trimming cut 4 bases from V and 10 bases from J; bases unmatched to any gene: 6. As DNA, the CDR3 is TGTGCCAGCAGTTCGCGGACAGGGACATCACCCCTCCACTTT. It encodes CASSSRTGTSPLHF.

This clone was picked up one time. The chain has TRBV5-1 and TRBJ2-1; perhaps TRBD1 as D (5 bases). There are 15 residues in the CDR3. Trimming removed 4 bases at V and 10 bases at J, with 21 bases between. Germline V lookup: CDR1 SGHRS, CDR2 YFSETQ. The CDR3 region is CASSRNGGALGEQFF. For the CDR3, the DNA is TGCGCCAGCAGCCGAAACGGTGGGGCCCTAGGCGAGCAGTTCTTC.

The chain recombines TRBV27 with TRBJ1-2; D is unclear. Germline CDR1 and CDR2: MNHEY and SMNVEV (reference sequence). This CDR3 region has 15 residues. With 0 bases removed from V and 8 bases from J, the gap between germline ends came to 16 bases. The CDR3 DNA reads TGTGCCAGCAGTTTATCGGGTCGGGGTACCATAGGCTACACCTTC. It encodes CASSLSGRGTIGYTF.

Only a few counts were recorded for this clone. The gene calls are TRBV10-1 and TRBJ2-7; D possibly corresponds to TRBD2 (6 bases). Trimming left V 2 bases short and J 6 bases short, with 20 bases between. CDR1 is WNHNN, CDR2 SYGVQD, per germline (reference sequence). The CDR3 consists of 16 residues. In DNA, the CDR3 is TGCGCCAGCAGTGAGATGGGTGCGGAGGGTCTGTGCGAGCAGTACTTC. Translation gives CASSEMGAEGLCEQYF.

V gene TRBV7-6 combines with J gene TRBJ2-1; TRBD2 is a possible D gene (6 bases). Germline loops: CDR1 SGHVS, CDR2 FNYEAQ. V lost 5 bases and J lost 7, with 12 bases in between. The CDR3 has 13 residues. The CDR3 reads CASSTWGENEQFF. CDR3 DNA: TGTGCCAGCAGCACCTGGGGGGAGAATGAGCAGTTCTTC.

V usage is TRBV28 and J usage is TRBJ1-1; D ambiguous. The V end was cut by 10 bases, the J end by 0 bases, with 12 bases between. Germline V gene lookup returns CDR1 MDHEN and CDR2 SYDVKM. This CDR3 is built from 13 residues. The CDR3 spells CATSTRMNTEAFF. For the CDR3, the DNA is TGTGCCACTTCGACAAGGATGAACACTGAAGCTTTCTTT.

For the CDR3, the DNA is TGTGCCAGCTCACCATCCTCCAGCGGGACTGCCGGGGAGCTGTTTTTT. Its translation: CASSPSSSGTAGELFF. This chain links TRBV18 with TRBJ2-2; 7 bases are a match to TRBD2. Trimming at V came to 2 bases and at J to 6 bases, leaving 9 bases not matched to a gene. Germline V gives CDR1 KGHSH, CDR2 LQKENI. CDR3 length: 16 amino acids.

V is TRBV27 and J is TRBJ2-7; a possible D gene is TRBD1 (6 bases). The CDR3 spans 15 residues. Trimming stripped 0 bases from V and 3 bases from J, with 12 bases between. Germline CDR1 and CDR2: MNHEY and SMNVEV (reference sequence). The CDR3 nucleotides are TGTGCCAGCAGTTTATCGCTTACAGGGATCTACGAGCAGTACTTC. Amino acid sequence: CASSLSLTGIYEQYF.

The CDR3 protein is CASSRIGGMEGETQYF. CDR3 DNA: TGCGCCAGCAGCCGAATTGGGGGGATGGAGGGAGAGACCCAGTACTTC. The rearrangement joins TRBV5-1 to TRBJ2-5; D perhaps matches TRBD2 (6 bases). V was clipped by 4 bases and J by 4 bases, with 20 bases between them. Germline CDR1 and CDR2: SGHRS and YFSETQ. The CDR3 spans 16 residues.

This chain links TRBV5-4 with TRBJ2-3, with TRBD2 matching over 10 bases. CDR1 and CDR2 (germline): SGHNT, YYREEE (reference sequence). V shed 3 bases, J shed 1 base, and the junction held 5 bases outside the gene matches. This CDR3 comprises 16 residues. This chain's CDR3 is CASSSFLAGGTDTQYF. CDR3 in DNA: TGTGCCAGCAGCTCCTTCCTAGCGGGAGGCACAGATACGCAGTATTTT.